Below, 23 T cell receptor beta chains from the same sample are listed, as sequenced in a study of blood T cell repertoires in COVID-19. Data came from immunoSEQ multiplex PCR; TCRdb stores just in-frame clones and leaves some out. Among fewer than 150,000 clones listed, about 87% were seen once. The sample was peripheral blood. These receptors all stem from a woman aged 40 to 50 with acute or convalescent COVID-19.

This sequence joins TRBV27 and TRBJ1-1; D gene ambiguous. This CDR3 is built from 13 residues. Trimming shortened V by 5 bases and J by 0 bases, and 7 bases separated the two germline ends. The germline gives CDR1 MNHEY, CDR2 SMNVEV (reference sequence). In DNA form, the CDR3 reads TGTGCCAGCAGTAACAGCTTGAACACTGAAGCTTTCTTT. It is translated as CASSNSLNTEAFF.

The V gene is TRBV27, the J gene TRBJ1-1, with 8 bases matching TRBD1. CDR1 is MNHEY and CDR2 is SMNVEV in the germline V gene (reference sequence). CDR3 length equals 14 residues. V was clipped by 5 bases and J by 0 bases; unmatched bases: 2. CDR3 region: CASSPQGVNTEAFF. CDR3 DNA sequence: TGTGCCAGCAGTCCACAGGGGGTGAACACTGAAGCTTTCTTT.

This chain uses TRBV28 with TRBJ2-7, with D hard to call. CDR3 length equals 12 residues. V lost 2 bases to trimming and J lost 4 bases, with 6 bases between them. The germline gives CDR1 MDHEN, CDR2 SYDVKM. CDR3 sequence (DNA): TGTGCCAGCAGTTTAGTGAGGTACGAGCAGTACTTC. Encoded protein: CASSLVRYEQYF. The whole variable domain, remainder taken from reference TRBV28 and TRBJ2-7, is DVKVTQSSRYLVKRTGEKVFLECVQDMDHENMFWYRQDPGLGLRLIYFSYDVKMKEKGDIPEGYSVSREKKERFSLILESASTNQTSMYLCASSLVRYEQYFGPGTRLTVT.

The chain couples TRBV6-5 to TRBJ2-2, with 9 positions matching TRBD1. In germline, CDR1 is MNHEY, CDR2 SVGAGI. The CDR3 runs to 15 residues. Losses at the gene ends were 4 bases for V and 4 bases for J; bases not matched to a gene: 4. The CDR3 DNA sequence: TGTGCCAGCAGTTTACAGGGGGCGGGCACCGGGGAGCTGTTTTTT. As protein: CASSLQGAGTGELFF.

CDR3 bases: TGTGCCAGCAGCTTGGGGACTAGCGGGAGTTACTCCGAGCAGTACTTC. This sequence encodes CASSLGTSGSYSEQYF. V is TRBV5-4 and J is TRBJ2-7, with TRBD2 matching 13 bases. The CDR3 has 16 residues. V was clipped by 0 bases and J by 6 bases; unmatched bases: 6. Germline V gene sequence: CDR1 SGHNT, CDR2 YYREEE (reference sequence).

This chain joins TRBV4-2 and TRBJ2-6, with a possible D match to TRBD1 (6 bases). There are 20 residues in the CDR3. Germline CDR1 reads LGHNA; CDR2 reads YNFKEQ. V was pared by 0 bases and J by 0 bases, with 18 bases between. The DNA for the CDR3 is TGTGCCAGCAGCCAAGATCAGGGGCGCCTCCAGTACTCTGGGGCCAACGTCCTGACTTTC. Its translation: CASSQDQGRLQYSGANVLTF.

This clone was seen a single time. The chain couples TRBV18 to TRBJ2-2, with TRBD2 matching 9 bases. The germline V gene has CDR1 KGHSH and CDR2 LQKENI. V lost 3 bases and J lost 9; bases outside the gene matches: 8. The CDR3 runs 15 residues. The CDR3 DNA follows: TGTGCCAGCTCACCGATAGCGGGAGTTTACCGGGAGCTGTTTTTT. Protein product: CASSPIAGVYRELFF.

CDR3 residues: CASSPPFGQKETQYF. In DNA form, the CDR3 reads TGTGCCAGCAGCCCACCGTTTGGGCAGAAGGAGACCCAGTACTTC. The chain links TRBV7-9 to TRBJ2-5; D unclear. V shed 5 bases and J shed 5 bases, with 18 bases lying between them. The CDR3 covers 15 residues. Germline V gene sequence: CDR1 SEHNR, CDR2 FQNEAQ (reference sequence).

The chain employs TRBV6-5 and TRBJ2-2, with 7 positions matching TRBD1. Germline assignment: CDR1 MNHEY and CDR2 SVGAGI. J was trimmed by 7 bases and V by 5 bases; bases with no gene match: 10. The CDR3 is 15 amino acids. The CDR3 region is CASSTPQGVIGELFF. The DNA for the CDR3 is TGTGCCAGCAGTACACCCCAGGGGGTCATCGGGGAGCTGTTTTTT.

The V call is TRBV29-1, the J call TRBJ2-2; maybe TRBD1 (5 bases). The CDR3 sequence is 13 residues long. V shed 7 bases and J shed 0 bases, with 9 bases lying between them. Germline V lookup: CDR1 SQVTM, CDR2 ANQGSEA. The DNA of the CDR3 is TGCAGCGCTAGGGGCGCGAACACCGGGGAGCTGTTTTTT. This translates into CSARGANTGELFF.

The V and J genes are TRBV9 and TRBJ1-3; 8 positions agree with TRBD1. The CDR3 length is 14 residues. Looked up from germline, CDR1 is SGDLS and CDR2 is YYNGEE. With 4 bases clipped from V and 4 bases from J, the junction kept 4 bases outside the gene matches. The DNA of the CDR3 is TGTGCCAGCAGCTCCGGACAGGGAGGAAACACCATATATTTT. Translation: CASSSGQGGNTIYF.

The chain carries TRBV7-2 and TRBJ2-7; D is perhaps TRBD2 (6 bases). Trimming cost V 4 bases and J 5 bases, with 12 bases left between them. The V gene's germline CDR1 is SGHTA and CDR2 FQGNSA. The CDR3 sequence is 13 residues long. The CDR3 DNA follows: TGTGCCAGCAGCTCGGGACTGGGACACGAGCAGTACTTC. Its translation: CASSSGLGHEQYF.

The CDR3 DNA is TGTGCCAGCAGTTACGCAGGGGAGTCAGAGACCCAGTACTTC. Amino acids: CASSYAGESETQYF. The genes are TRBV6-2 or TRBV6-3 and TRBJ2-5; D is possibly TRBD1 (6 bases). The germline V and J ends were trimmed by 2 bases and 4 bases, with 11 bases remaining between them. This CDR3 has 14 residues. Germline CDR1 is MNHEY and CDR2 is SVGEGT.

J is TRBJ2-1 and V is TRBV7-9; 7 bases agree with TRBD2. The CDR3 spans 14 residues. V lost 4 bases to trimming and J lost 10 bases; unmatched junction nucleotides: 10. The germline V gene encodes CDR1 SEHNR and CDR2 FQNEAQ (reference sequence). In DNA form, the CDR3 reads TGTGCCAGCAGCTCCGGGGGGTCGGCGGGAGAGCAGTTCTTC. Encoded protein: CASSSGGSAGEQFF.

The chain is built from TRBV19 and TRBJ1-2, with 7 bases aligning to TRBD1. The CDR3 is made up of 15 amino acids. The germline V gene encodes CDR1 LNHDA and CDR2 SQIVND (reference sequence). Trimming took 4 bases from V and 0 from J; bases not matched to a gene: 5. The CDR3 nucleotides read TGTGCCAGTAGTAACCCCGGGACAGCTAACTATGGCTACACCTTC. Protein: CASSNPGTANYGYTF. The complete variable domain, with remaining parts taken from reference TRBV19 and TRBJ1-2, reads DGGITQSPKYLFRKEGQNVTLSCEQNLNHDAMYWYRQDPGQGLRLIYYSQIVNDFQKGDIAEGYSVSREKKESFPLTVTSAQKNPTAFYLCASSNPGTANYGYTFGSGTRLTVV.

J is TRBJ2-3 and V is TRBV29-1, with D perhaps matching TRBD2 (5 bases). CDR3 length equals 10 residues. Trimming stripped 2 bases from V and 9 bases from J, with 6 bases between. Germline CDR1 SQVTM, CDR2 ANQGSEA. The CDR3 protein is CSVELATQYF. The CDR3 nucleotides are TGCAGCGTTGAACTAGCCACGCAGTATTTT.

The rearrangement links TRBV19 to TRBJ2-1; D may be TRBD2 (6 bases). The CDR3 runs 15 residues. Germline V CDR1 and CDR2: LNHDA, SQIVND (reference sequence). Trimming took 3 bases from V and 5 from J, leaving 14 bases between them. The CDR3 DNA is TGTGCCAGTAGTATCCGGGGGAAGGGAGACAATGAGCAGTTCTTC. This gives the protein CASSIRGKGDNEQFF.

This clone appeared a few times. The rearrangement links TRBV6-6 to TRBJ1-5, with 10 bases matching TRBD1. The CDR3 loop spans 15 amino acids. Germline V gene lookup returns CDR1 MNHNY and CDR2 SVGAGI (reference sequence). J was trimmed by 1 base and V by 8 bases; bases with no gene match: 5. The chain's CDR3 is CASQTGGESNQPQHF. CDR3 sequence (DNA): TGTGCCAGCCAGACAGGGGGCGAGAGCAATCAGCCCCAGCATTTT.

The V gene is TRBV19, the J gene TRBJ1-2; maybe TRBD1 (6 bases). Germline lookup yields CDR1 LNHDA and CDR2 SQIVND (reference sequence). V dropped 4 bases and J dropped 6 bases, with 9 bases sitting between them. The CDR3 totals 12 residues. The CDR3 loop reads CASSTQGHGYTF. The CDR3 region has the DNA TGTGCCAGTAGTACACAGGGTCATGGCTACACCTTC.

The gene calls are TRBV4-3 and TRBJ1-4, with D possibly being TRBD1 (6 bases). Trimming cost V 0 bases and J 8 bases, with 13 bases left between them. The V gene's germline CDR1 is LGHNA and CDR2 YSLEER. This CDR3 comprises 15 residues. The CDR3 sequence is CASSQDRGAREKLFF. The CDR3 DNA is TGCGCCAGCAGCCAAGATCGGGGGGCGCGGGAAAAACTGTTTTTT.

The J gene is TRBJ2-2, the V gene TRBV23-1; D is unclear. TRBV23-1 is an ORF for which the function is uncertain. This CDR3 comprises 17 residues. The V gene lost 7 bases and the J gene lost 6 bases, with 24 bases spanning the gap. The CDR3 DNA sequence: TGCGCCAGCAATGAGCGCCTGGGTTTCCTCTACGCCGGGGAGCTGTTTTTT. Encoded protein: CASNERLGFLYAGELFF.

The V gene is TRBV9, the J gene TRBJ2-2; tentatively, D is TRBD2 (6 bases). There are 15 residues in the CDR3. From germline, CDR1 is SGDLS and CDR2 YYNGEE. V lost 3 bases to trimming and J lost 8 bases, with 17 bases between them. CDR3 coding DNA: TGTGCCAGCAGCGCGGTCACGGGGGTAAAGGGGGAGCTGTTTTTT. It specifies CASSAVTGVKGELFF.

The V and J genes are TRBV7-9 and TRBJ2-1, with a tentative D call TRBD1 (6 bases). This CDR3 is 14 amino acids long. V was trimmed by 1 base and J by 6 bases, leaving 10 bases between them. The germline CDR1 and CDR2 sequences are SEHNR and FQNEAQ (reference sequence). In DNA, the CDR3 is TGTGCCAGCAGCTTAGAAGGGACACCCAATGAGCAGTTCTTC. Amino acid sequence: CASSLEGTPNEQFF.